The 21 T cell receptor beta chains below come from one sample, sequenced in a study of early T cells in non-severe SARS-CoV-2 infection. TCRdb used MiXCR to reprocess the 5' RACE reads, holding one entry per CDR3 protein. In the table there are 50,000 to 70,000 distinct CDR3 sequences, about 6% of which are singletons. The specimen was whole blood, collected at baseline. The receptors were sampled from an adult who was a healthcare worker with PCR-confirmed SARS-CoV-2 infection or an uninfected control (not recorded which).

Only a few counts were recorded for this clonotype. CDR3 DNA sequence: TGTGCCAGCAGCTGGGGGGAGGGGCAGACCTACGAGCAGTACTTC. Amino acids: CASSWGEGQTYEQYF. The V call is TRBV7-2, the J call TRBJ2-7, with 7 bases fitting TRBD2. J lost 2 bases, V lost 4 bases, and 8 bases had no gene match. This CDR3 is 15 amino acids long. CDR1 and CDR2 from the germline V gene are SGHTA and FQGNSA.

This clonotype was detected many times. The chain employs TRBV28 and TRBJ2-7; no firm D call. V was shortened by 7 bases and J by 1 base, with 11 bases between the two germline ends. The CDR3 length is 13 residues. Germline-derived CDR1 and CDR2 are MDHEN and SYDVKM. For the CDR3, the DNA is TGTGCCAGCACCACCGAGGAATCCTACGAGCAGTACTTC. Protein sequence: CASTTEESYEQYF.

This clonotype was found a few times. This chain connects TRBV24-1 to TRBJ2-5; D possibly uses TRBD1 or TRBD2 (5 bases each). The CDR3 has 13 residues. Germline V gene lookup returns CDR1 KGHDR and CDR2 SFDVKD. V shed 5 bases and J shed 5 bases, with 11 bases lying between them. The CDR3 sequence: CATSAGDRETQYF. The CDR3 DNA reads TGTGCCACCAGTGCCGGGGACCGGGAGACCCAGTACTTC.

Ten or more counts support this clonotype. The chain has TRBV15 and TRBJ1-3; D remains unclear. V gave up 0 bases and J gave up 4 bases, with 10 bases separating them. In germline, CDR1 is LNHNV, CDR2 YYDKDF (reference sequence). The CDR3 sequence is 15 residues long. CDR3 in amino acids: CATSRDNGVGNTIYF. The CDR3 nucleotides are TGTGCCACCAGCAGAGATAACGGGGTCGGAAACACCATATATTTT. The variable domain in full, completed from reference TRBV15 and TRBJ1-3, reads DAMVIQNPRYQVTQFGKPVTLSCSQTLNHNVMYWYQQKSSQAPKLLFHYYDKDFNNEADTPDNFQSRRPNTSFCFLDIRSPGLGDTAMYLCATSRDNGVGNTIYFGEGSWLTVV.

In this sample, this clonotype turned up many times. V gene TRBV6-6 combines with J gene TRBJ2-2; 9 bases map to TRBD1. V was clipped by 5 bases and J by 1 base; unmatched bases: 2. The germline V gene has CDR1 MNHNY and CDR2 SVGAGI (reference sequence). CDR3 length: 15 amino acids. The CDR3: CASSRGQGNTGELFF. CDR3 nucleotide sequence: TGTGCCAGCAGTCGGGGACAGGGGAACACCGGGGAGCTGTTTTTT.

At least ten counts were recorded for this clonotype. J is TRBJ2-1 and V is TRBV20-1; D unresolved. The germline V gene has CDR1 DFQATT and CDR2 SNEGSKA (reference sequence). This CDR3 comprises 13 residues. Trimming took off 8 bases at V and 3 bases at J, with 14 bases between the two ends. CDR3 residues: CSPRVELYNEQFF. The CDR3 coding sequence is TGCAGTCCGAGAGTCGAGCTCTACAATGAGCAGTTCTTC.

This clonotype showed up many times. A junction end diverges from the germline sequence, so it may reflect a read error. The rearrangement links TRBV15 to TRBJ1-1; no clear D gene. The CDR3 runs 14 residues. Germline V gene data show CDR1 as LNHNV and CDR2 as YYDKDF (reference sequence). The CDR3 DNA reads as TGTGCCACCAGCAGCCGGACGCGGGGTCCTGAGGCTTTCTTT. It is translated as CATSSRTRGPEAFF.

This clonotype has only a few counts. The CDR3 loop reads CASSRENTEAFF. DNA for the CDR3: TGTGCCAGCTCACGAGAGAACACTGAAGCTTTCTTT. This chain connects TRBV18 to TRBJ1-1; D remains ambiguous. Germline V gives CDR1 KGHSH, CDR2 LQKENI. This CDR3 is built from 12 residues. V was clipped by 4 bases and J by 1 base, with 4 bases between them.

A few counts support this clonotype. The rearrangement joins TRBV16 to TRBJ1-1; D is perhaps TRBD1 (6 bases). The CDR3 consists of 15 residues. The V gene's germline CDR1 is KGHSY and CDR2 FQNENV. V was shortened by 4 bases and J by 0 bases, with 12 bases between the two germline ends. CDR3 in amino acids: CASSPAGHLNTEAFF. The CDR3 DNA follows: TGTGCCAGCAGCCCCGCGGGACATTTGAACACTGAAGCTTTCTTT. Full variable domain (missing parts from reference TRBV16 and TRBJ1-1): GEEVAQTPKHLVRGEGQKAKLYCAPIKGHSYVFWYQQVLKNEFKFLISFQNENVFDETGMPKERFSAKCLPNSPCSLEIQATKLEDSAVYFCASSPAGHLNTEAFFGQGTRLTVV.

This clonotype was observed at least ten times. This chain joins TRBV9 and TRBJ1-6; D is ambiguous. CDR3 size: 12 residues. The germline V gene has CDR1 SGDLS and CDR2 YYNGEE. V lost 2 bases, J lost 10 bases, and 7 bases lay in between. CDR3 residues: CASSVPGSPLHF. In nucleotides, the CDR3 is TGTGCCAGCAGCGTGCCTGGATCACCCCTCCACTTT.

There are many counts of this clonotype. This sequence joins TRBV29-1 and TRBJ1-5, with D uncertain. The CDR3 loop spans 12 amino acids. Germline V CDR1 and CDR2: SQVTM, ANQGSEA. The V end was cut by 4 bases, the J end by 2 bases, with 6 bases between. The CDR3, as DNA: TGCAGCGTTGGAGAAGGCAATCAGCCCCAGCATTTT. It specifies CSVGEGNQPQHF.

This clonotype occurred many times. The genes are TRBV6-5 and TRBJ2-7; D ambiguous. V lost 0 bases and J 2 bases, leaving 11 bases between the germline ends. The germline V gene encodes CDR1 MNHEY and CDR2 SVGAGI. The CDR3 runs to 15 residues. CDR3 loop: CASSYSYMDPYEQYF. The CDR3 coding sequence is TGTGCCAGCAGTTACTCTTATATGGATCCCTACGAGCAGTACTTC.

V is TRBV7-9 and J is TRBJ2-7; D uncertain. The CDR3 totals 16 residues. CDR1 is SEHNR and CDR2 is FQNEAQ in the germline V gene (reference sequence). V lost 1 base to trimming and J lost 0 bases, with 13 bases between them. The DNA of the CDR3 is TGTGCCAGCAGCTTAGGGGTACACCAAAGCTCCTACGAGCAGTACTTC. This encodes CASSLGVHQSSYEQYF.

This clonotype was seen at least ten times. The chain employs TRBV6-6 and TRBJ2-1, with 9 bases aligning to TRBD2. The CDR3 sequence is 18 residues long. Germline values: CDR1 MNHNY, CDR2 SVGAGI (reference sequence). J gave up 9 bases and V 2 bases, and 17 bases lay outside the gene matches. CDR3 in DNA: TGTGCCAGCAGTTACGAAGGCCGCGGGAGGGCCTTCTACGGTGAGCAGTTCTTC. Residues: CASSYEGRGRAFYGEQFF.

The V and J genes are TRBV20-1 and TRBJ1-2, with unresolved D. This CDR3 is 13 amino acids long. The germline V gene has CDR1 DFQATT and CDR2 SNEGSKA (reference sequence). The V end was cut by 0 bases, the J end by 3 bases, with 8 bases between. The CDR3 nucleotides read TGCAGTGCTAGAGATCCCTGGTACTATGGCTACACCTTC. Protein sequence: CSARDPWYYGYTF.

The V and J genes are TRBV7-9 and TRBJ1-5, with TRBD1 matching over 8 bases. Germline assignment: CDR1 SEHNR and CDR2 FQNEAQ (reference sequence). V was pared by 5 bases and J by 11 bases, with 11 bases of the junction left unmatched. This CDR3 is built from 14 residues. CDR3 DNA sequence: TGTGCCAGCAGCCCACAGGGGGTCGTAGCGGCCCAGCATTTT. It specifies CASSPQGVVAAQHF.

V is TRBV6-6 and J is TRBJ1-5, with D hard to call. This CDR3 has 14 residues. V lost 3 bases, J lost 4 bases, and 10 bases lay in between. In germline, CDR1 is MNHNY, CDR2 SVGAGI (reference sequence). The CDR3 spells CASSYLTGNQPQHF. Here the CDR3 DNA reads TGTGCCAGCAGTTATCTCACCGGTAATCAGCCCCAGCATTTT.

Concerning this clonotype: At one end, the junction sequence differs from germline, possibly due to a read error. The genes are TRBV20-1 and TRBJ2-7; no definite D call. CDR3 length: 13 residues. The germline gives CDR1 DFQATT, CDR2 SNEGSKA (reference sequence). CDR3: CSVRRTASYEQYF. CDR3 nucleotides: TGCAGTGTTAGACGGACCGCCTCCTACGAGCAGTACTTC.

The gene calls are TRBV7-9 and TRBJ2-2; D is perhaps TRBD2 (5 bases). Germline CDR1 is SEHNR and CDR2 is FQNEAQ (reference sequence). CDR3 length: 15 amino acids. Trimming stripped 7 bases from V and 6 bases from J, with 18 bases between. CDR3 protein: CASIILAGVSGELFF. The CDR3 DNA reads TGTGCCAGCATTATATTGGCCGGGGTATCCGGGGAGCTGTTTTTT. Full variable domain (remainder filled in from reference TRBV7-9 and TRBJ2-2): DTGVSQNPRHKITKRGQNVTFRCDPISEHNRLYWYRQTLGQGPEFLTYFQNEAQLEKSRLLSDRFSAERPKGSFSTLEIQRTEQGDSAMYLCASIILAGVSGELFFGEGSRLTVL.

V is TRBV30 and J is TRBJ2-7; D gene unclear. Germline V lookup: CDR1 GTSNPN, CDR2 SVGIG (reference sequence). This CDR3 has 11 amino acids. With 5 bases removed from V and 7 bases from J, the gap between germline ends came to 12 bases. The CDR3 loop is CAWASVIEQYF. In DNA form, the CDR3 reads TGTGCCTGGGCCTCAGTCATTGAGCAGTACTTC.

This chain connects TRBV5-1 to TRBJ2-3; D is perhaps TRBD1 (6 bases). V was clipped by 2 bases and J by 0 bases, with 16 bases between them. Germline V gene lookup returns CDR1 SGHRS and CDR2 YFSETQ. CDR3 length: 17 residues. CDR3 residues: CASSFGQSTSSTDTQYF. The CDR3 DNA reads TGCGCCAGCAGCTTCGGACAGTCTACTTCCAGCACAGATACGCAGTATTTT.